These 9 T cell receptor beta chains share one sample of origin, sequenced in a study of blood T cell repertoires in COVID-19. Only in-frame clones appear in the TCRdb table, and some are missing; sequencing was by immunoSEQ multiplex PCR. The profile shows roughly 380,000 clones, approximately 91% of them singletons. Source material: PBMCs or T cells enriched from blood (not recorded which). These receptors all stem from a woman aged 25 to 39 who had been exposed to COVID-19.

The rearrangement links TRBV9 to TRBJ2-5; D unclear. The CDR3 is made up of 14 amino acids. V lost 3 bases, J lost 0 bases, and 9 bases lay in between. In germline, CDR1 is SGDLS, CDR2 YYNGEE. CDR3 loop: CASSGSTYQETQYF. The CDR3 DNA is TGTGCCAGCAGCGGAAGCACGTACCAAGAGACCCAGTACTTC.

This clone has only one observation. The chain links TRBV14 to TRBJ1-2, with D maybe TRBD1 (5 bases). Trimming shortened V by 0 bases and J by 0 bases, and 8 bases separated the two germline ends. Germline lookup yields CDR1 SGHDN and CDR2 FVKESK. CDR3 length equals 15 residues. The CDR3 loop is CASSQDWGANYGYTF. DNA for the CDR3: TGTGCCAGCAGCCAAGATTGGGGGGCTAACTATGGCTACACCTTC.

In this sample, this clone turned up a few times. The J gene is TRBJ1-2, the V gene TRBV28; 8 bases map to TRBD1. After removal of 4 bases from V and 8 bases from J, the junction contained 18 bases not matched to a gene. This CDR3 spans 17 amino acids. The V gene's germline CDR1 is MDHEN and CDR2 SYDVKM. This CDR3 is CASSSLPGTGLDRGYTF. The CDR3 region has the DNA TGTGCCAGCAGTTCCCTCCCCGGGACAGGCCTCGACAGGGGCTACACCTTC.

A single count supports this clone. This chain links TRBV24-1 with TRBJ2-5; 8 bases fit TRBD1. V lost 3 bases and J lost 0; bases outside the gene matches: 11. Germline assignment: CDR1 KGHDR and CDR2 SFDVKD. The CDR3 is made up of 18 amino acids. The CDR3 reads CATSDAKTGQEDQETQYF. The CDR3 coding sequence is TGTGCCACCAGTGATGCAAAGACGGGACAGGAGGACCAAGAGACCCAGTACTTC.

The chain joins TRBV14 to TRBJ1-1; D is possibly TRBD1 (6 bases). Germline-derived CDR1 and CDR2 are SGHDN and FVKESK. V was shortened by 0 bases and J by 4 bases, with 12 bases between the two germline ends. The CDR3 is made up of 15 amino acids. DNA for the CDR3: TGTGCCAGCAGCCAAGATAGGGGGGGGCCCACTGAAGCTTTCTTT. As protein: CASSQDRGGPTEAFF.

The CDR3 spells CASSSTPSGRTYEQYF. DNA for the CDR3: TGTGCCAGCAGTTCTACGCCCAGCGGGAGGACCTACGAGCAGTACTTC. This chain links TRBV28 with TRBJ2-7; 9 positions match TRBD2. The germline V gene encodes CDR1 MDHEN and CDR2 SYDVKM. The CDR3 contains 16 residues. J gave up 2 bases and V 4 bases, and 9 bases lay outside the gene matches.

The CDR3 region is CASSISPEAKNIQYF. CDR3 in DNA: TGTGCCAGCAGTATCTCCCCCGAGGCCAAAAACATTCAGTACTTC. The chain links TRBV28 to TRBJ2-4; D is uncertain. The CDR3 loop spans 15 amino acids. From germline, CDR1 is MDHEN and CDR2 SYDVKM. V dropped 5 bases and J dropped 1 base, with 12 bases sitting between them. Using reference TRBV28 and TRBJ2-4 for the parts outside the CDR3, the full variable domain is DVKVTQSSRYLVKRTGEKVFLECVQDMDHENMFWYRQDPGLGLRLIYFSYDVKMKEKGDIPEGYSVSREKKERFSLILESASTNQTSMYLCASSISPEAKNIQYFGAGTRLSVL.

The chain recombines TRBV28 with TRBJ2-1; no definite D call. Deletions cut 6 bases from V and 0 bases from J, with 12 bases between. The germline V gene has CDR1 MDHEN and CDR2 SYDVKM. The CDR3 has 15 amino acids. The CDR3 DNA sequence: TGTGCCAGCAGCTCCGTCACGAGCTCCTACAATGAGCAGTTCTTC. It yields the protein CASSSVTSSYNEQFF.

The V and J genes are TRBV10-1 and TRBJ1-1; D not certain. The CDR3 runs 15 residues. CDR1 WNHNN and CDR2 SYGVQD come from the germline V gene (reference sequence). The V end was cut by 3 bases, the J end by 4 bases, with 15 bases between. Written as DNA, the CDR3 is TGCGCCAGCAGTGACGGTGGAACTGGGAGCACTGAAGCTTTCTTT. Amino acid sequence: CASSDGGTGSTEAFF.